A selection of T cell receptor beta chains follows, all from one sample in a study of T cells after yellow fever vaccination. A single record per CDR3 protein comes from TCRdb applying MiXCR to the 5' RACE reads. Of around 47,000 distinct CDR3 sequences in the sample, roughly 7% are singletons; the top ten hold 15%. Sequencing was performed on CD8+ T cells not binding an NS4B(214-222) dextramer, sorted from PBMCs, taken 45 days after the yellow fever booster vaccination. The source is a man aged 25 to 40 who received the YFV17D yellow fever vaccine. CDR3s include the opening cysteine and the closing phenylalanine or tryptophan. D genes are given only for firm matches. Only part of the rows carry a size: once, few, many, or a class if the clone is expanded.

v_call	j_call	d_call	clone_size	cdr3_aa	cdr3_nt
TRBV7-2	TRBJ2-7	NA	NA	CASSLGPDAYEQYF	TGTGCCAGCAGCTTAGGTCCGGATGCCTACGAGCAGTACTTC
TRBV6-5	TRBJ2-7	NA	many	CASSYKGPSYEQYF	TGTGCCAGCAGTTACAAAGGGCCATCCTACGAGCAGTACTTC
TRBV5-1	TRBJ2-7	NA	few	CASSLDRTYEQYF	TGCGCCAGCAGCTTGGACCGGACCTACGAGCAGTACTTC
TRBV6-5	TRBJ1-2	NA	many	CASSYSVPGRGDGYTF	TGTGCCAGCAGTTACTCGGTTCCAGGCAGGGGCGATGGCTACACCTTC
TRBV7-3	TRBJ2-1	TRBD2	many	CASSLIPSGSLHEQFF	TGTGCCAGCAGCTTAATTCCTAGCGGGAGCCTTCATGAGCAGTTCTTC
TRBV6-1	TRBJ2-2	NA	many	CASSRSGTGELFF	TGTGCCAGCAGCAGGAGTGGCACCGGGGAGCTGTTTTTT
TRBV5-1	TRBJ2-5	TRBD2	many	CASSSGTSGETQYF	TGCGCCAGCAGCTCTGGGACTAGCGGAGAGACCCAGTACTTC
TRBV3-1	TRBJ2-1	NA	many	CASSQVGRRNEQFF	TGTGCCAGCAGCCAAGTAGGTCGACGGAATGAGCAGTTCTTC
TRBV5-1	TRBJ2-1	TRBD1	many	CASSWTGSSYNEQFF	TGCGCCAGCAGCTGGACAGGGAGCTCCTACAATGAGCAGTTCTTC
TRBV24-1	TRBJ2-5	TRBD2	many	CATSGGLAGPLSEQETQYF	TGTGCCACCAGTGGGGGACTAGCGGGACCTCTATCCGAGCAAGAGACCCAGTACTTC
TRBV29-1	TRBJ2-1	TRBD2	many	CSVLGLAGEASYNEQFF	TGCAGCGTACTCGGACTAGCGGGAGAGGCGTCCTACAATGAGCAGTTCTTC
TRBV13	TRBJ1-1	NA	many	CASSLDLKGTEAFF	TGTGCCAGCAGCTTGGACTTAAAGGGCACTGAAGCTTTCTTT
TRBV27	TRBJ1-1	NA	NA	CASSLTAEVNTEAFF	TGTGCCAGCAGTTTAACCGCGGAAGTGAACACTGAAGCTTTCTTT
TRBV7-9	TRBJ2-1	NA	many	CASTRKETGLADEQFF	TGTGCCAGCACCCGAAAAGAGACAGGTTTAGCCGATGAGCAGTTCTTC
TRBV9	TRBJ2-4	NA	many	CASSVGGKNIQYF	TGTGCCAGCAGCGTAGGTGGCAAAAACATTCAGTACTTC
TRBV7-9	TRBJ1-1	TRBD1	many	CASSSAGGETEAFF	TGTGCCAGCAGCTCGGCAGGGGGTGAGACTGAAGCTTTCTTT
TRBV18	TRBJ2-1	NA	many	CASSPGGGLLNEQFF	TGTGCCAGCTCACCTGGTGGAGGTCTATTGAATGAGCAGTTCTTC
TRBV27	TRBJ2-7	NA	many	CASSLGPESYEQYF	TGTGCCAGCAGCCTGGGTCCGGAATCCTACGAGCAGTACTTC
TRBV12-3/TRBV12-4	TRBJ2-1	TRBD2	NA	CASSLVSSGRDTFF	TGTGCCAGCAGTTTAGTGTCTAGCGGGAGGGATACGTTCTTC
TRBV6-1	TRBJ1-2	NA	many	CASREGRRLYGYTF	TGTGCCAGCAGAGAGGGACGGCGCCTCTATGGCTACACCTTC
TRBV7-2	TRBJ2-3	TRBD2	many	CASSPPLAESTDTQYF	TGTGCCAGCAGCCCGCCTCTAGCGGAGAGCACAGATACGCAGTATTTT
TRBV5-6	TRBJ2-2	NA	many	CASSSPGHPTGELFF	TGTGCCAGCAGCTCTCCAGGCCATCCAACCGGGGAGCTGTTTTTT
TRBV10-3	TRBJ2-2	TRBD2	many	CAITRTSGNTGELFF	TGTGCCATCACCCGGACTAGCGGAAACACCGGGGAGCTGTTTTTT